This passage covers 3 T cell receptor beta chains from one sample sequenced in a study. One entry per CDR3 protein results from TCRdb running MiXCR on the RT-PCR reads. The data contain approximately 720,000 distinct CDR3 sequences, 13% to 15% of them singletons. Sequencing was done on a sample of memory CD4+ T cells from blood. The receptors here all came from a female donor in good health, serving as a healthy control.

This clonotype was detected only a few times. The chain recombines TRBV12-3 or TRBV12-4 with TRBJ2-1, with D tentatively TRBD1 (5 bases). V was clipped by 4 bases and J by 7 bases, with 17 bases between them. The CDR3 length is 15 residues. CDR3 residues: CASSYTPQGGNEQFF. The DNA of the CDR3 is TGTGCCAGCAGTTACACCCCGCAGGGTGGGAATGAGCAGTTCTTC.

This clonotype showed up just once. The V gene is TRBV15, the J gene TRBJ2-3; 10 bases fit TRBD2. From germline, CDR1 is LNHNV and CDR2 YYDKDF (reference sequence). The CDR3 loop spans 17 amino acids. Trimming cost V 6 bases and J 11 bases; bases outside gene matches: 20. The CDR3 DNA follows: TGTGCCACCAGACGGACCGCGGATAGCGGGAGGCGCAATGAGCAGTATTTT. Translated: CATRRTADSGRRNEQYF.

This clonotype was counted only a few times. The chain links TRBV5-1 to TRBJ2-1; D remains ambiguous. V shed 5 bases and J shed 9 bases, with 24 bases lying between them. The CDR3 is 16 amino acids. Germline V gives CDR1 SGHRS, CDR2 YFSETQ. CDR3 loop: CASRPATGPQSSEQFF. CDR3 nucleotides: TGCGCCAGCAGGCCGGCGACGGGCCCCCAATCCAGTGAGCAGTTCTTC.